Here is one T cell receptor beta chain with its context. Authors' processing steps: How many nucleated cells were present was estimated from reference gene primer amplification. Data came from immunoSEQ multiplex PCR; TCRdb stores just in-frame clones and leaves some out. V, J and clone size are those of that table, while D and trimming were read from the DNA. In the table there are about 250,000 clones, 65% to 90% of which are singletons. This sample was taken from a study of blood T cell repertoires in COVID-19. Clinical history as reported by participants underpinned cohort assignment. Symptom resolution, clearance, or two negative PCRs marked the recovered donors of Cohort 3. The CDR3 has 11 residues. Germline CDR1 SGHRS, CDR2 YFSETQ. The junction had 5 bases not matched to a gene; V was cut back by 8 bases and J by 7 bases.

This chain connects TRBV5-1 to TRBJ1-1; TRBD1 matches 7 bases. The receptor's source is a man aged 18 to 30 who had recovered from COVID-19. Sequenced material: PBMCs or T cells enriched from blood (not recorded which). In DNA, the CDR3 is TGCGCCAGTAGGGACAGCTTTGAAGCTTTCTTT. Translated, it gives CASRDSFEAFF. Together with reference TRBV5-1 and TRBJ1-1, the CDR3 gives the full variable domain: KAGVTQTPRYLIKTRGQQVTLSCSPISGHRSVSWYQQTPGQGLQFLFEYFSETQRNKGNFPGRFSGRQFSNSRSEMNVSTLELGDSALYLCASRDSFEAFFGQGTRLTVV.